Presented here are 17 T cell receptor beta chains from one specimen sequenced in a study of shared clonotypes between healthy human individuals. The method was immunoSEQ multiplex PCR; TCRdb's version includes in-frame clones alone and lacks a portion of them. The sample includes fewer than 600,000 clones, roughly 77% of them seen just once. The sample comprised PBMCs. The receptors derive from a woman aged 40 to 50 in good health. Some clones in this sample may be carry-over from other donors' samples.

V and J are TRBV27 and TRBJ1-3, with D unclear. Germline V gene data show CDR1 as MNHEY and CDR2 as SMNVEV (reference sequence). Trimming stripped 5 bases from V and 3 bases from J, with 14 bases between. The CDR3 has 15 residues. CDR3 sequence reads: CASSVTATFGNTIYF. DNA of the CDR3: TGTGCCAGCAGTGTGACGGCTACTTTTGGAAACACCATATATTTT.

The gene calls are TRBV6-6 and TRBJ2-2; perhaps TRBD1 as D (6 bases). Deletions cut 5 bases from V and 1 base from J, with 11 bases between. Germline V CDR1 and CDR2: MNHNY, SVGAGI (reference sequence). CDR3 length: 15 residues. Written as DNA, the CDR3 is TGTGCCAGCAGTAAAAACAGGGTGAACACCGGGGAGCTGTTTTTT. Amino acids: CASSKNRVNTGELFF.

This clone occurred many times. The chain carries TRBV7-6 and TRBJ2-7; 7 nucleotides line up with TRBD1. J lost 7 bases, V lost 0 bases, and 3 bases had no gene match. CDR1 and CDR2 from the germline V gene are SGHVS and FNYEAQ. The CDR3 covers 13 residues. This chain's CDR3 is CASSLAGGWEQYF. In nucleotides, the CDR3 is TGTGCCAGCAGCTTAGCAGGGGGCTGGGAGCAGTACTTC.

Worth noting for this clone: At the DNA level, this CDR3 is encoded by other sequences in the same sample as well. The chain combines TRBV11-2 with TRBJ2-1; D call uncertain. V was pared by 5 bases and J by 9 bases, with 8 bases between. Germline V gene data show CDR1 as SGHAT and CDR2 as FQNNGV. The CDR3 is 11 amino acids. CDR3 sequence reads: CASSLGGEQFF. In DNA, the CDR3 is TGTGCCAGCAGCCTTGGTGGTGAGCAGTTCTTC.

The CDR3 bases are TGTGCCAGCAGCCAGCGACTAGCGGGAAGGGGGGAGACCCAGTACTTC. Its protein product is CASSQRLAGRGETQYF. V usage is TRBV7-9 and J usage is TRBJ2-5, with 11 bases lining up with TRBD2. The trim removed 5 bases at V and 5 bases at J, leaving 10 bases unmatched. Germline CDR1 is SEHNR and CDR2 is FQNEAQ (reference sequence). The length of the CDR3 is 16 residues.

This chain connects TRBV19 to TRBJ2-1; D uncertain. Germline V gene data show CDR1 as LNHDA and CDR2 as SQIVND (reference sequence). Trimming removed 0 bases from V and 5 bases from J, with 8 bases in between. The CDR3 is 14 residues long. In DNA form, the CDR3 reads TGTGCCAGTAGTATAGATCAAAGGGACAATGAGCAGTTCTTC. Translation: CASSIDQRDNEQFF.

This rearrangement joins TRBV28 to TRBJ1-5, with 7 bases matching TRBD1. The ends lost 6 bases at V and 5 bases at J; junction bases unmatched: 7. Germline V gene data show CDR1 as MDHEN and CDR2 as SYDVKM. The CDR3 runs 14 residues. The CDR3 here is CASSPGQADQPQHF. Written as DNA, the CDR3 is TGTGCCAGCAGCCCAGGACAGGCCGATCAGCCCCAGCATTTT.

The chain is built from TRBV27 and TRBJ2-7; 8 bases align to TRBD2. J was trimmed by 0 bases and V by 6 bases; bases with no gene match: 10. Germline V gene lookup returns CDR1 MNHEY and CDR2 SMNVEV (reference sequence). The CDR3 runs to 16 residues. CDR3 in DNA: TGTGCCAGCAGAACGATTAGCGGGGCCGACTCCTACGAGCAGTACTTC. This codes for CASRTISGADSYEQYF.

This rearrangement joins TRBV6-6 to TRBJ1-1; D is unclear. The CDR3 runs 13 residues. V was pared by 8 bases and J by 7 bases, with 17 bases between. Germline V lookup: CDR1 MNHNY, CDR2 SVGAGI (reference sequence). CDR3 protein: CASSPVRSLEAFF. DNA for the CDR3: TGTGCCAGCTCTCCAGTTCGTTCCCTTGAAGCTTTCTTT.

J is TRBJ2-7 and V is TRBV29-1; 10 nucleotides align to TRBD1. Losses at the gene ends were 4 bases for V and 2 bases for J; bases not matched to a gene: 2. The CDR3 runs to 13 residues. Germline values: CDR1 SQVTM, CDR2 ANQGSEA. CDR3 in amino acids: CSVGGTGAYEQYF. The CDR3 DNA is TGCAGCGTTGGAGGGACAGGGGCCTACGAGCAGTACTTC.

This chain joins TRBV20-1 and TRBJ2-1; the D is unclear. V was clipped by 3 bases and J by 8 bases, with 8 bases between them. The CDR3 is 11 residues long. Germline V gene data show CDR1 as DFQATT and CDR2 as SNEGSKA (reference sequence). The CDR3 region has the DNA TGCAGTGCTAGCTCGGTCGATGAGCAGTTCTTC. Protein sequence: CSASSVDEQFF.

This rearrangement joins TRBV19 to TRBJ2-1; 7 bases align to TRBD2. This CDR3 has 14 amino acids. J gave up 3 bases and V 5 bases, and 4 bases lay outside the gene matches. The germline V gene has CDR1 LNHDA and CDR2 SQIVND (reference sequence). This chain's CDR3 is CASSLASGYNEQFF. Here the CDR3 DNA reads TGTGCCAGTAGTTTGGCTAGCGGCTACAATGAGCAGTTCTTC. The full variable domain, in which reference TRBV19 and TRBJ2-1 provide the parts outside the CDR3, is DGGITQSPKYLFRKEGQNVTLSCEQNLNHDAMYWYRQDPGQGLRLIYYSQIVNDFQKGDIAEGYSVSREKKESFPLTVTSAQKNPTAFYLCASSLASGYNEQFFGPGTRLTVL.

This clone has ten or more counts. This sequence joins TRBV4-2 and TRBJ1-2, with D unresolved. The germline gives CDR1 LGHNA, CDR2 YNFKEQ. V was shortened by 7 bases and J by 2 bases, with 11 bases between the two germline ends. The CDR3 loop spans 13 amino acids. The DNA for the CDR3 is TGTGCCAGCAACCGAGACAAGAACTATGGCTACACCTTC. As protein: CASNRDKNYGYTF.

The chain carries TRBV10-2 and TRBJ2-7, with TRBD2 identical over 8 bases. The CDR3 extends over 15 amino acids. The germline V gene has CDR1 WSHSY and CDR2 SAAADI. J lost 3 bases, V lost 6 bases, and 10 bases had no gene match. The CDR3 protein is CASRSLAGKYYEQYF. The CDR3, as DNA: TGCGCCAGCAGGAGCCTAGCGGGTAAATACTACGAGCAGTACTTC.

This chain links TRBV18 with TRBJ1-5, with D uncertain. V gave up 6 bases and J gave up 0 bases, with 12 bases separating them. Germline V gives CDR1 KGHSH, CDR2 LQKENI. The CDR3 is 15 amino acids. The CDR3 loop reads CASSPDANSNQPQHF. DNA for the CDR3: TGTGCCAGCTCCCCGGACGCGAATAGCAATCAGCCCCAGCATTTT.

V and J are TRBV5-4 and TRBJ2-1; TRBD2 might be the D (6 bases). V was pared by 0 bases and J by 9 bases, with 10 bases between. From germline, CDR1 is SGHNT and CDR2 YYREEE (reference sequence). The CDR3 consists of 13 residues. This CDR3 is CASSLDRRGEQFF. CDR3 DNA: TGTGCCAGCAGCTTGGACAGGAGGGGTGAGCAGTTCTTC.

This clone has just a few counts. The chain carries TRBV9 and TRBJ1-5; 8 bases fit TRBD1. Trimming took 3 bases from V and 7 from J; bases not matched to a gene: 3. CDR1 and CDR2 from the germline V gene are SGDLS and YYNGEE. This CDR3 has 13 residues. The CDR3 here is CASSAQGGQPQHF. DNA of the CDR3: TGTGCCAGCAGCGCACAGGGGGGGCAGCCCCAGCATTTT.